This note documents a single T cell receptor beta chain sequence. No antigen is known for it. Reverse transcription used roughly 0.5 to 1 ug RNA and random hexamers. A multiplex approach, immunoSEQ multiplex PCR, amplified TCR beta CDR3 across 54 Vbeta and 13 Jbeta. TCRdb re-analysed the immunoSEQ multiplex PCR reads in MiXCR, keeping a single row per CDR3 protein. The sample records some 110,000 distinct CDR3 sequences, 85% to 95% being singletons. The sample originates from a study of CD8 T cells in Susac syndrome. General study results and limits: Only a relatively small number of individuals were included in the TCR sequencing and HLA analysis.

Blood CD8+ and CD4+ T cells underwent high-throughput TCR beta sequencing. TEMRA cells were FACS-enriched, and CD8+ and CD4+ T cells were isolated negatively. The receptor was isolated from a human donor with multiple sclerosis. The specimen sequenced was CD4+ T cells from PBMCs.

This CDR3 is CASAVRATIYF. CDR3 nucleotide sequence: TGTGCCAGTGCCGTTCGGGCCACCATATATTTT. The chain links TRBV28 to TRBJ1-3; D not certain. Trimming left V 9 bases short and J 9 bases short, with 12 bases between. The germline V gene has CDR1 MDHEN and CDR2 SYDVKM. The CDR3 extends over 11 amino acids.